This TCR beta chain derives from a study of cytomegalovirus exposure and HLA in healthy donors. Researchers ran the PCR with 60 Vbeta and 13 Jbeta primers. Profiled with immunoSEQ multiplex PCR; TCRdb holds only in-frame clones, not every one. This sample's table reports 38,000 or so clones. Trimming shortened V by 7 bases and J by 4 bases, and 16 bases separated the two germline ends. The CDR3 covers 14 residues. Germline-derived CDR1 and CDR2 are LNHDA and SQIVND (reference sequence). The chain carries TRBV19 and TRBJ1-2; D may be TRBD1 (6 bases). The TCR sequence derives from a middle-aged man in good health and CMV-seropositive. The sequenced material came from PBMCs. Here the CDR3 reads CASTRWGQGYGYTF. Written as DNA, the CDR3 is TGTGCCAGTACCAGATGGGGGCAAGGCTATGGCTACACCTTC.